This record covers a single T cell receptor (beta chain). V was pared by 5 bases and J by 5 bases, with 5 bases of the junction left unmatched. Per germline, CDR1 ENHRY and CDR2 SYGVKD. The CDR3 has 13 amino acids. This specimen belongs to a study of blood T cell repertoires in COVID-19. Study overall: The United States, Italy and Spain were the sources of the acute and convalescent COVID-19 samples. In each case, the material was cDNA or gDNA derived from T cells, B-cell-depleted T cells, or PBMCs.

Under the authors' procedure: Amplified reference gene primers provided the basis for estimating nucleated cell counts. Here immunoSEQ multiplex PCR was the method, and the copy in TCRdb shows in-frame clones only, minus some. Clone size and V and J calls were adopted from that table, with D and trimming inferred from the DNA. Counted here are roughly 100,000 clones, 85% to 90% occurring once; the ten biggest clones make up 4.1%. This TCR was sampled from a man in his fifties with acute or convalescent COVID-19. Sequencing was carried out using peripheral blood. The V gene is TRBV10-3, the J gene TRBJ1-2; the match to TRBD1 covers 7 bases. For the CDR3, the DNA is TGTGCCATCAGTTCCGGGACAGAGTATGGCTACACCTTC. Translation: CAISSGTEYGYTF.